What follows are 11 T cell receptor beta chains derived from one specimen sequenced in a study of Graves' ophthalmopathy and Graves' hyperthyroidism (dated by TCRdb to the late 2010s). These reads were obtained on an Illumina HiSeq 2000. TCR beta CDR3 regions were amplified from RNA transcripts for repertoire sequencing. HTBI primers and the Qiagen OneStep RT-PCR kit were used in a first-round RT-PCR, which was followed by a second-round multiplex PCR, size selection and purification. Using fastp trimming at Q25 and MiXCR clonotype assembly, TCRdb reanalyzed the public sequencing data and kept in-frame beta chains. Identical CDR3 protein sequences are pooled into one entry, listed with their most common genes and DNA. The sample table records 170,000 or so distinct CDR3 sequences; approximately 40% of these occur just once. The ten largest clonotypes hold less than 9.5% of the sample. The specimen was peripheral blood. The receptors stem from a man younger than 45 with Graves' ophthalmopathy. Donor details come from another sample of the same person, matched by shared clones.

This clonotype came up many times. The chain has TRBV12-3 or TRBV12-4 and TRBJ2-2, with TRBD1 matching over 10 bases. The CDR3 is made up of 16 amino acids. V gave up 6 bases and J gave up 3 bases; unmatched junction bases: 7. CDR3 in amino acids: CASSRPGQGHTGELFF. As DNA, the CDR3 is TGTGCCAGCAGCCGTCCGGGACAGGGGCACACCGGGGAGCTGTTTTTT.

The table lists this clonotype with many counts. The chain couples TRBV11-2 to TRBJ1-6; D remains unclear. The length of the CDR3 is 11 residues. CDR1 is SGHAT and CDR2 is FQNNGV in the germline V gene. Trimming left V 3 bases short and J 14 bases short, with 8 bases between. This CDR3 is CASSFPITLHF. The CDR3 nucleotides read TGTGCCAGCAGCTTCCCCATCACCCTCCACTTT.

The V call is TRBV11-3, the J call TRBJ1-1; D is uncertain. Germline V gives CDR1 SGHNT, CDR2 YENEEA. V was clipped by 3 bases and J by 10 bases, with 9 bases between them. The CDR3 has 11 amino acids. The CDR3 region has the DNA TGTGCCAGCAGCTTGGGTCCGCGAGCTTTCTTT. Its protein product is CASSLGPRAFF.

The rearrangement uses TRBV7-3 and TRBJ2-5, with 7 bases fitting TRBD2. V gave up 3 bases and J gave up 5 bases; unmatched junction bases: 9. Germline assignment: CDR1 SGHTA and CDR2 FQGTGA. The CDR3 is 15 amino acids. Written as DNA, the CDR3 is TGTGCCAGCAGCTTCTTAGCGGGCTGGGGGGAGACCCAGTACTTC. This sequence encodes CASSFLAGWGETQYF.

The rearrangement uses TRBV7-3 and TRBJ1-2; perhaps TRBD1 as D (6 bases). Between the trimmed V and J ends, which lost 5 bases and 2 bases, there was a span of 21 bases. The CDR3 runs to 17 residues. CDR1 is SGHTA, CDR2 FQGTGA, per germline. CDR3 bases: TGTGCCAGCAGCCCTCATCAAGGGGGGGTAATAAACTATGGCTACACCTTC. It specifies CASSPHQGGVINYGYTF.

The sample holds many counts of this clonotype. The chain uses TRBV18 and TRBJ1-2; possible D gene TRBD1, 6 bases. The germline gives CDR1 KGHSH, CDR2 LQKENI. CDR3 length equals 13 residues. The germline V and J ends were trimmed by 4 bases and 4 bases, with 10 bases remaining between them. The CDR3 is CASSQSDSYGYTF. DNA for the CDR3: TGTGCCAGCTCACAATCGGACAGCTATGGCTACACCTTC.

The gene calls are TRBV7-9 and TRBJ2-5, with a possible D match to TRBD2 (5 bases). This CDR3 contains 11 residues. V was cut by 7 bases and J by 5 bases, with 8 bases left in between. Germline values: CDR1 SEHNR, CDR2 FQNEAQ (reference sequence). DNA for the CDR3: TGTGCCAGCACTAGCCGGGAGACCCAGTACTTC. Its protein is CASTSRETQYF.

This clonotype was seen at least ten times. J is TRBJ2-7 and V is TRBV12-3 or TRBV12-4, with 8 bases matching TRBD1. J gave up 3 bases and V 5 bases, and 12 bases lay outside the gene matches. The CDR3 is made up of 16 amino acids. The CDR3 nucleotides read TGTGCCAGCAGTCCCCTCACAGGGGGTGTAGGCTACGAGCAGTACTTC. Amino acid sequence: CASSPLTGGVGYEQYF.

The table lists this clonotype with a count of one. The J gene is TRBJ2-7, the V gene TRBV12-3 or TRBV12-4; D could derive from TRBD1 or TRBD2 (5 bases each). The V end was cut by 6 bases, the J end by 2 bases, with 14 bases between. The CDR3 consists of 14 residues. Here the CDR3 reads CASSPGAGTYEQYF. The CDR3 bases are TGTGCCAGCAGCCCCGGGGCGGGTACCTACGAGCAGTACTTC.

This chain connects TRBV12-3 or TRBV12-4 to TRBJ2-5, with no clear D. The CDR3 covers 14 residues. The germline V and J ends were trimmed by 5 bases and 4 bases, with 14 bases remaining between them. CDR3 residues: CASSRIERRETQYF. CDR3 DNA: TGTGCCAGCAGTCGAATAGAGCGCAGAGAGACCCAGTACTTC.

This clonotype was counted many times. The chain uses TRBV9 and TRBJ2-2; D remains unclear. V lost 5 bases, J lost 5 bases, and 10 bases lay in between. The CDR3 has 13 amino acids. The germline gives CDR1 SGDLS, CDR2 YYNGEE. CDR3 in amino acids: CASSLEITGELFF. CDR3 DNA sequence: TGTGCCAGCAGTTTGGAGATAACCGGGGAGCTGTTTTTT.